The 21 T cell receptor beta chains in this list originate from one sample, sequenced in a study of T cell responses to AZD1222 COVID-19 vaccine. The repertoire was sequenced with immunoSEQ multiplex PCR; TCRdb's copy has only in-frame clones and lacks some. The sample has 100,000 or so clones, less than 90% seen once. The material sequenced was peripheral blood, taken on day 0 of AZD1222 vaccination. The receptor source for this set is an adult in good health.

The V gene is TRBV3-1 (or the pseudogene TRBV3-2), the J gene TRBJ2-1, with TRBD1 matching over 9 bases. The CDR3 spans 15 residues. Germline CDR1 LGHDT, CDR2 YNNKEL (reference sequence). J lost 1 base, V lost 6 bases, and 4 bases had no gene match. The CDR3 region is CASSLDRGSYNEQFF. DNA of the CDR3: TGTGCCAGCAGTCTTGACAGGGGGTCCTACAATGAGCAGTTCTTC.

This chain uses TRBV5-6 with TRBJ1-3; D remains unclear. There are 13 residues in the CDR3. V lost 2 bases and J lost 7, with 10 bases in between. The germline V gene encodes CDR1 SGHDT and CDR2 YYEEEE. The CDR3 nucleotides are TGTGCCAGCAGCTTACCCGCCGGGAACACCATATATTTT. Residues: CASSLPAGNTIYF.

The chain employs TRBV18 and TRBJ1-2, with a possible D match to TRBD1 (5 bases). Per the germline V gene, CDR1 is KGHSH and CDR2 is LQKENI. Trimming took 0 bases from V and 8 from J, leaving 10 bases between them. This CDR3 spans 13 amino acids. The CDR3 bases are TGTGCCAGCTCACCACCCGGGGGGGACGGCTACACCTTC. This sequence encodes CASSPPGGDGYTF.

This chain uses TRBV5-5 with TRBJ2-5; TRBD1 aligns across 9 bases. V shed 2 bases, J shed 5 bases, and the junction held 10 bases outside the gene matches. The CDR3 is 16 residues long. The germline V gene encodes CDR1 SGHKS and CDR2 YYEKEE (reference sequence). For the CDR3, the DNA is TGTGCCAGCAGCTTCCCTAGGACAGGGGTCAAGGAGACCCAGTACTTC. This encodes CASSFPRTGVKETQYF.

Regarding this clone: The sample has other DNA sequences that encode this CDR3 too. The genes are TRBV29-1 and TRBJ2-7, with 9 bases identical to TRBD1. CDR3 length: 12 amino acids. Germline assignment: CDR1 SQVTM and CDR2 ANQGSEA. Trimming took 4 bases from V and 7 from J; bases not matched to a gene: 5. CDR3 nucleotides: TGCAGCGTTGGGGGACAGGGAAGGGAGCAGTACTTC. Translation gives CSVGGQGREQYF.

This clone was observed a few times. This sequence joins TRBV7-8 and TRBJ1-4, with unresolved D. Germline V CDR1 and CDR2: SGHVS, FQNEAQ. The V gene lost 5 bases and the J gene lost 0 bases, with 7 bases spanning the gap. CDR3 length: 14 residues. CDR3 region: CASSPFTTNEKLFF. The CDR3 DNA is TGTGCCAGCAGCCCCTTTACAACTAATGAAAAACTGTTTTTT.

This clone was counted a single time. The rearrangement joins TRBV11-3 to TRBJ2-3, with unresolved D. This CDR3 spans 13 amino acids. Trimming took 1 base from V and 0 from J, leaving 2 bases between them. CDR1 is SGHNT, CDR2 YENEEA, per germline. CDR3 amino acids: CASSLVSTDTQYF. CDR3 coding DNA: TGTGCCAGCAGCTTAGTTAGCACAGATACGCAGTATTTT.

The chain uses TRBV6-5 and TRBJ1-2; 9 bases match TRBD1. The V gene's germline CDR1 is MNHEY and CDR2 SVGAGI. There are 13 residues in the CDR3. V shed 6 bases, J shed 4 bases, and the junction held 3 bases outside the gene matches. The chain's CDR3 is CASSMTGGYGYTF. CDR3 nucleotide sequence: TGTGCCAGCAGCATGACAGGGGGCTATGGCTACACCTTC.

V and J are TRBV19 and TRBJ2-1; D gene uncertain. Germline V gene data show CDR1 as LNHDA and CDR2 as SQIVND (reference sequence). The germline V and J ends were trimmed by 5 bases and 8 bases, with 10 bases remaining between them. The CDR3 length is 12 residues. The CDR3, as DNA: TGTGCCAGTAGTGACTTGCTTGATGAGCAGTTCTTC. Its translation: CASSDLLDEQFF. Looking up the rest from reference TRBV19 and TRBJ2-1 gives the full variable domain: DGGITQSPKYLFRKEGQNVTLSCEQNLNHDAMYWYRQDPGQGLRLIYYSQIVNDFQKGDIAEGYSVSREKKESFPLTVTSAQKNPTAFYLCASSDLLDEQFFGPGTRLTVL.

The V call is TRBV6-5, the J call TRBJ1-6, with D possibly being TRBD1 (6 bases). CDR1 and CDR2 from the germline V gene are MNHEY and SVGAGI. V gave up 2 bases and J gave up 9 bases, with 14 bases separating them. This CDR3 comprises 15 residues. The CDR3 DNA reads TGTGCCAGCAGTTACGACGGGGGGGCGGGTTCACCCCTCCACTTT. Protein: CASSYDGGAGSPLHF.

The rearrangement links TRBV6-5 to TRBJ2-7; possibly TRBD1 for D (6 bases). The CDR3 runs 14 residues. Looked up from germline, CDR1 is MNHEY and CDR2 is SVGAGI. Trimming took 4 bases from V and 6 from J, leaving 16 bases between them. The CDR3 region is CASSWNRVTGEQYF. DNA of the CDR3: TGTGCCAGCAGTTGGAACAGGGTAACGGGCGAGCAGTACTTC.

The rearrangement joins TRBV10-3 to TRBJ1-2; TRBD1 might be the D (6 bases). The V gene lost 6 bases and the J gene lost 8 bases, with 16 bases spanning the gap. Germline assignment: CDR1 ENHRY and CDR2 SYGVKD. The CDR3 is 13 residues long. CDR3 region: CAIRAGETGGYTF. CDR3 bases: TGTGCCATCAGAGCAGGGGAGACTGGGGGCTACACCTTC.

The chain links TRBV19 to TRBJ2-7; D is possibly TRBD1 or TRBD2 (5 bases each). The CDR3 length is 14 residues. Germline lookup yields CDR1 LNHDA and CDR2 SQIVND (reference sequence). V shed 8 bases and J shed 7 bases, with 21 bases lying between them. DNA of the CDR3: TGTGCCAGTGCAGTCCCATGGGGGAAGAGGGAGCAGTACTTC. Translation gives CASAVPWGKREQYF.

In its sample, this clone was seen once. This rearrangement joins TRBV6-6 to TRBJ2-5; TRBD1 matches 10 bases. The V gene end was trimmed by 5 bases and the J gene end by 5 bases; junction bases not matched to a gene: 8. The CDR3 has 15 residues. From germline, CDR1 is MNHNY and CDR2 SVGAGI (reference sequence). CDR3 loop: CASSQPGQGRETQYF. The CDR3 nucleotides are TGTGCCAGCAGTCAACCGGGACAGGGGCGGGAGACCCAGTACTTC.

This clone has only one observation. The CDR3 spells CASSQDGGLAALADTQYF. In DNA form, the CDR3 reads TGTGCCAGCAGCCAAGATGGGGGACTAGCGGCGCTCGCAGATACGCAGTATTTT. The chain couples TRBV4-2 to TRBJ2-3; 11 bases line up with TRBD2. The germline CDR1 and CDR2 sequences are LGHNA and YNFKEQ. The trim removed 0 bases at V and 4 bases at J, leaving 9 bases unmatched. The length of the CDR3 is 18 residues.

The chain carries TRBV6-5 and TRBJ2-5; the match to TRBD1 covers 7 bases. The V gene end was trimmed by 2 bases and the J gene end by 2 bases; junction bases not matched to a gene: 2. The CDR3 is 14 residues long. From germline, CDR1 is MNHEY and CDR2 SVGAGI. The CDR3 DNA reads TGTGCCAGCAGTTACGAGGGGGCTCAAGAGACCCAGTACTTC. This sequence encodes CASSYEGAQETQYF.

The rearrangement joins TRBV7-6 to TRBJ2-2; 13 bases are a match to TRBD2. V shed 7 bases and J 7 bases; nucleotides not matched to a gene: 6. Germline V gene sequence: CDR1 SGHVS, CDR2 FNYEAQ. The CDR3 loop spans 15 amino acids. CDR3 nucleotide sequence: TGTGCCAGCAAGGGGACTAGCGGGATCGGCGGGGAGCTGTTTTTT. Amino acids: CASKGTSGIGGELFF.

CDR3 in DNA: TGTGCCAGTAGTGCAACAGCGACCGGTCAGCCCCAGCATTTT. It encodes CASSATATGQPQHF. The chain recombines TRBV19 with TRBJ1-5; D ambiguous. The CDR3 covers 14 residues. Germline V gives CDR1 LNHDA, CDR2 SQIVND (reference sequence). Trimming pared 5 bases from V and 6 bases from J, leaving 14 bases between.

This clone has only one observation. This chain joins TRBV5-8 and TRBJ2-1; 14 bases match TRBD2. The J segment lost 2 bases and the V segment lost 4 bases, leaving 5 bases of the junction unmatched. There are 17 residues in the CDR3. CDR1 and CDR2 (germline): SGHTS, YDEGEE. The CDR3 bases are TGTGCCAGCAGCCCCGGGACTAGCGGGAGAACCTACAATGAGCAGTTCTTC. It yields the protein CASSPGTSGRTYNEQFF.

The V and J genes are TRBV19 and TRBJ1-2; D is uncertain. This CDR3 is 13 amino acids long. The V gene's germline CDR1 is LNHDA and CDR2 SQIVND (reference sequence). V shed 5 bases and J shed 7 bases, with 14 bases lying between them. The CDR3, as DNA: TGTGCCAGTAGTCCCAATCGCGGTGGTGGCTACACCTTC. Translating it yields CASSPNRGGGYTF.

The chain uses TRBV5-4 and TRBJ1-1; tentatively, D is TRBD1 (5 bases). V lost 3 bases and J lost 12, with 24 bases in between. The CDR3 runs to 15 residues. Germline V gene lookup returns CDR1 SGHNT and CDR2 YYREEE (reference sequence). Written as DNA, the CDR3 is TGTGCCAGCAGCTCCGCAGGGCGGGGACCGGGGGAAACTTTCTTT. The encoded protein is CASSSAGRGPGETFF. Drawing the rest from reference TRBV5-4 and TRBJ1-1, the complete variable domain is ETGVTQSPTHLIKTRGQQVTLRCSSQSGHNTVSWYQQALGQGPQFIFQYYREEENGRGNFPPRFSGLQFPNYSSELNVNALELDDSALYLCASSSAGRGPGETFFGQGTRLTVV.